The rows below give T cell receptor beta chains drawn from one sample of a study of blood T cell repertoires in COVID-19. Libraries were prepared by immunoSEQ multiplex PCR; TCRdb keeps only in-frame clonotypes and omits some of them. The data contain some 120,000 clones, about 94% of them singletons. The sample taken for sequencing was peripheral blood. These receptors were collected from a man over 45 with COVID-19, enrolled during active disease. The CDR3 runs from the conserved cysteine through the conserved F or W. The D gene is left open where the match is weak. Some rows have no size entry. The others give once, few or many, or a class for an expanded clone.

j_call d_call v_call clone_size cdr3_nt cdr3_aa
TRBJ1-4 TRBD1 TRBV5-5 few TGTGCCAGCAGCTCGGACAGGGACGGAAATGAAAAACTGTTTTTT CASSSDRDGNEKLFF
TRBJ2-3 TRBD2 TRBV3-1/TRBV3-2 - TGTGCCAGCAGCCAAGGACTGGTCGGGGGAGGGCCGGATACGCAGTATTTT CASSQGLVGGGPDTQYF
TRBJ2-2 - TRBV14 once TGTGCCAGCAGCCAAGGAGTGGGGGGGAACACCGGGGAGCTGTTTTTT CASSQGVGGNTGELFF
TRBJ2-7 - TRBV14 - TGTGCCAGCAGCCATATCTACGAGCAGTACTTC CASSHIYEQYF
TRBJ1-3 TRBD1 TRBV29-1 - TGCAGCGCTGGACAGGATGGAAACACCATATATTTT CSAGQDGNTIYF
TRBJ2-7 TRBD1 TRBV25-1 - TGTGCCAGCAGTGAGACAGGGCCCGAAGTCTCCTACGAGCAGTACTTC CASSETGPEVSYEQYF
TRBJ1-6 - TRBV27 - TGTGCCAGCAGCTTACAGGGATTCAATTCACCCCTCCACTTT CASSLQGFNSPLHF
TRBJ2-3 TRBD2 TRBV5-1 - TGCGCCAGCAGCCCCAGGACTAGCGGCACAGATACGCAGTATTTT CASSPRTSGTDTQYF
TRBJ1-3 - TRBV6-5 - TGTGCCAGCATGCGAGTTGTATCTGGAAACACCATATATTTT CASMRVVSGNTIYF
TRBJ1-4 TRBD1 TRBV4-1 - TGCGCCAGCAGCCACGGGACAGGGGGCTTCACTAATGAAAAACTGTTTTTT CASSHGTGGFTNEKLFF
TRBJ1-1 - TRBV5-4 once TGTGCCAGCAACCTTAGGGGGGGAGTCACTGAAGCTTTCTTT CASNLRGGVTEAFF
TRBJ2-4 - TRBV5-4 - TGTGCCAGCAGTTTGGGTAGCGGCGGGGCGGGAGCCAAAAACATTCAGTACTTC CASSLGSGGAGAKNIQYF
TRBJ2-1 TRBD1 TRBV7-2 - TGTGCCAGCAGCTTCGGACAGGGGGCTGGTAATGAGCAGTTCTTC CASSFGQGAGNEQFF
TRBJ1-2 - TRBV10-3 - TGTGCCATCAGTGAGTCCCGCCAGGGCGGCTATGGCTACACCTTC CAISESRQGGYGYTF
TRBJ2-5 TRBD2 TRBV4-1 - TGCGCCAGCAGCCAAGAGGGGAGGGAGATGGAGACCCAGTACTTC CASSQEGREMETQYF
TRBJ1-1 - TRBV5-5 - TGTGCCAGCAGCTTGGTGCCAGGGGATAGGACTGAAGCTTTCTTT CASSLVPGDRTEAFF
TRBJ1-1 TRBD1 TRBV6-6 - TGTGCCAGCATCCCAGGGGGCGCGGGCACTGAAGCTTTCTTT CASIPGGAGTEAFF
TRBJ1-1 - TRBV6-5 - TGTGCCAGCACCCCCTCTTCACAGCCTGGGACTGAAGCTTTCTTT CASTPSSQPGTEAFF
TRBJ2-3 - TRBV18 - TGTGCCAGCTCACCACCCGGAACAGACGCGTCAAGGGATACGCAGTATTTT CASSPPGTDASRDTQYF
TRBJ1-4 TRBD1 TRBV30 once TGTGCCTGGAGCGGACAGGGGCAAACGAATGAAAAACTGTTTTTT CAWSGQGQTNEKLFF
TRBJ2-2 - TRBV2 - TGTGCCAGCAGTACCCAGGGGACCGGGGAGCTGTTTTTT CASSTQGTGELFF
TRBJ2-2 - TRBV6-2/TRBV6-3 - TGTGCCAGCAGTAGGGGACAAAACACCGGGGAGCTGTTTTTT CASSRGQNTGELFF
TRBJ1-1 - TRBV12-3/TRBV12-4 - TGTGCCAGCAGTACCACAGGAGCTGAAGCTTTCTTT CASSTTGAEAFF
TRBJ2-5 - TRBV5-1 - TGCGCCAGCAGCCCCGGACTGACTACGGAACAAGAGACCCAGTACTTC CASSPGLTTEQETQYF
TRBJ2-2 - TRBV30 - TGTGCCTGGACGCCCGGAGGGTTCACCGGGGAGCTGTTTTTT CAWTPGGFTGELFF
TRBJ2-2 - TRBV29-1 - TGCAGCGTTGATTTGGGGCGGAACACCGGGGAGCTGTTTTTT CSVDLGRNTGELFF
TRBJ1-1 TRBD1 TRBV9 - TGTGCCAGCAGCGGAGGACAGGGTAGGATCACTGAAGCTTTCTTT CASSGGQGRITEAFF
TRBJ2-3 TRBD2 TRBV3-1/TRBV3-2 - TGTGCCAGCAGCCAAGAAAAATCGCGCCTACTAGCGGAATACACAGATACGCAGTATTTT CASSQEKSRLLAEYTDTQYF
TRBJ1-2 - TRBV6-5 - TGTGCCAGCACTCGGGTAGGGGCTGGCTACACCTTC CASTRVGAGYTF
TRBJ1-4 - TRBV18 - TGTGCCAGCTCCTCGACAAGAACTAATGAAAAACTGTTTTTT CASSSTRTNEKLFF
TRBJ2-5 - TRBV24-1 - TGTGCCACCCGACCGACCGACTTCCAAGAGACCCAGTACTTC CATRPTDFQETQYF
TRBJ1-1 - TRBV5-1 - TGCGCCAGCAGCTTGGACCGCACGGGTGAAGCTTTCTTT CASSLDRTGEAFF
TRBJ2-2 - TRBV4-1 - TGCGCCAGCAGCCAAGGAGTGGTCACCGGGGAGCTGTTTTTT CASSQGVVTGELFF
TRBJ2-2 - TRBV12-5 - TGTGCTAGTGGTTTTACAGGCACCGGGGAGCTGTTTTTT CASGFTGTGELFF
TRBJ2-3 - TRBV5-1 - TGCGCCAGCAGTTCCCGGACTAACACAGATACGCAGTATTTT CASSSRTNTDTQYF